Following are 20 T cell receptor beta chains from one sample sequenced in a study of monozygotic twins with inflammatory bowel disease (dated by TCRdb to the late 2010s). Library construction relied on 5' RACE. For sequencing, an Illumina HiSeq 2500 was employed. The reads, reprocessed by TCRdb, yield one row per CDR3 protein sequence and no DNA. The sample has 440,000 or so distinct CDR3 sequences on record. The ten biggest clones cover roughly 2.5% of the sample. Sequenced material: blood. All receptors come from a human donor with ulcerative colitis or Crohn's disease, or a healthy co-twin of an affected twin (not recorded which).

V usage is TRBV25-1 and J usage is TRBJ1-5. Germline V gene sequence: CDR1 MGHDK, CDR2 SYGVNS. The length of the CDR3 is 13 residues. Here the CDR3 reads CASSEWVGQPQHF.

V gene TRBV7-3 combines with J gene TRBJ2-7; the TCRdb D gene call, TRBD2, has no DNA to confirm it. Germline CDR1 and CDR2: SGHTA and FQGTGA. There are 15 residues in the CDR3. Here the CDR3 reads CASSLALAGVHEQYF.

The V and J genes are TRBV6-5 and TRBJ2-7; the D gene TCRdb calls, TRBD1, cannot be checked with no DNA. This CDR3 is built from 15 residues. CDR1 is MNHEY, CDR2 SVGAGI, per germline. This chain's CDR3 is CASRYRDRGLYEQYF.

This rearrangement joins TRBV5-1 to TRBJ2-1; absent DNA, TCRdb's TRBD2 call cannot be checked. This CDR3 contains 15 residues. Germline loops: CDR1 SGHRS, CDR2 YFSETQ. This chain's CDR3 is CASSLIGEGRGEQFF. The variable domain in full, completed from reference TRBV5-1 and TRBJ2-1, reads KAGVTQTPRYLIKTRGQQVTLSCSPISGHRSVSWYQQTPGQGLQFLFEYFSETQRNKGNFPGRFSGRQFSNSRSEMNVSTLELGDSALYLCASSLIGEGRGEQFFGPGTRLTVL.

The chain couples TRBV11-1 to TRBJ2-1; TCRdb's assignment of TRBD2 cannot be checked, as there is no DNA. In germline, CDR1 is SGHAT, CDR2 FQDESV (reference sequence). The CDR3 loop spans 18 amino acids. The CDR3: CASSSFTSQRHSYNEQFF.

The CDR3 is CSARDIGVGVYYEQYF. The chain has TRBV20-1 and TRBJ2-7. CDR1 is DFQATT, CDR2 SNEGSKA, per germline (reference sequence). This CDR3 has 16 amino acids.

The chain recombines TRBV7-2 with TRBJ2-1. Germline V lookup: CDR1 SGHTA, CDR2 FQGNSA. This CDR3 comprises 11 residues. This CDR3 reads CASSLSNEQFF.

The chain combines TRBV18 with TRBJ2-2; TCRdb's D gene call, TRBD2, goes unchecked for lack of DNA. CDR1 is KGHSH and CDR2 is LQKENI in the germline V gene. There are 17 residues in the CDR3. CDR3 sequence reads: CASSIGTSGSNTGELFF. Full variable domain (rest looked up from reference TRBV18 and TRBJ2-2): NAGVMQNPRHLVRRRGQEARLRCSPMKGHSHVYWYRQLPEEGLKFMVYLQKENIIDESGMPKERFSAEFPKEGPSILRIQQVVRGDSAAYFCASSIGTSGSNTGELFFGEGSRLTVL.

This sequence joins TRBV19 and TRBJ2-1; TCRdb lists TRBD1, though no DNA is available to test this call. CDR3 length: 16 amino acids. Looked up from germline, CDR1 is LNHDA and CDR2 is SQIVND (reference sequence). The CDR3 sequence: CASRKGTSPTTNEQFF.

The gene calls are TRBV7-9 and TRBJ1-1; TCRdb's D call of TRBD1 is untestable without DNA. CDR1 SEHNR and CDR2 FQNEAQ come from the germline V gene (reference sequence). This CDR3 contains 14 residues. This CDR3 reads CASSLQGAKPEAFF. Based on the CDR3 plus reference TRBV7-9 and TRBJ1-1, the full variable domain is DTGVSQNPRHKITKRGQNVTFRCDPISEHNRLYWYRQTLGQGPEFLTYFQNEAQLEKSRLLSDRFSAERPKGSFSTLEIQRTEQGDSAMYLCASSLQGAKPEAFFGQGTRLTVV.

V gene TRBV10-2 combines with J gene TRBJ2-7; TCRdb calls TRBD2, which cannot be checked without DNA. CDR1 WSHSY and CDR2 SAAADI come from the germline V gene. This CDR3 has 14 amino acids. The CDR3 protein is CASSGQRGAYEQYF.

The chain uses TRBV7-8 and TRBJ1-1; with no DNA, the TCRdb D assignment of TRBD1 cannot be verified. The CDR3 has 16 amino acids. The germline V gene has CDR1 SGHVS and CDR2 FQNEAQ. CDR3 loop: CASSNRADAPAYEAFF.

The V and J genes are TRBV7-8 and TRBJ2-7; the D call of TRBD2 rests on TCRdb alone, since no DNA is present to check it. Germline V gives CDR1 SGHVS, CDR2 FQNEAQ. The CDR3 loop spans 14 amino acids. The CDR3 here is CASSLTSGHYEQYF.

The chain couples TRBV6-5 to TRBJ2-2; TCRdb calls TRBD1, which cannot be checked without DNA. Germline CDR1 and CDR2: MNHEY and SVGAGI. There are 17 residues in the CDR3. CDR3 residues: CASSYSPGGAHTGELFF.

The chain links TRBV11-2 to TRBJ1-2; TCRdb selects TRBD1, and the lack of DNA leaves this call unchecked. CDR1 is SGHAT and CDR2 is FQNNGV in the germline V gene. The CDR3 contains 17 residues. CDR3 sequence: CASSSTYGDRANYGYTF.

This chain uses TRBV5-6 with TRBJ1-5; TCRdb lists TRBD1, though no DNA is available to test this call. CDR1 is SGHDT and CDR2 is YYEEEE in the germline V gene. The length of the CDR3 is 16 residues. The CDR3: CASSLWDRGLIQPQHF.

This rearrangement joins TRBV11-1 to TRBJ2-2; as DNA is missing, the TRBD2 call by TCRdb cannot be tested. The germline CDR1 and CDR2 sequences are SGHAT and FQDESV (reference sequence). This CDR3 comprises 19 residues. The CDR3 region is CASRAGVVAGPHNTGELFF.

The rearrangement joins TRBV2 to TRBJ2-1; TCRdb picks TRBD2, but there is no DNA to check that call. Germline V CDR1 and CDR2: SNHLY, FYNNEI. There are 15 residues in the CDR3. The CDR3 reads CASLMVEGVNNEQFF. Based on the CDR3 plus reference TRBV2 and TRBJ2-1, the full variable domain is EPEVTQTPSHQVTQMGQEVILRCVPISNHLYFYWYRQILGQKVEFLVSFYNNEISEKSEIFDDQFSVERPDGSNFTLKIRSTKLEDSAMYFCASLMVEGVNNEQFFGPGTRLTVL.

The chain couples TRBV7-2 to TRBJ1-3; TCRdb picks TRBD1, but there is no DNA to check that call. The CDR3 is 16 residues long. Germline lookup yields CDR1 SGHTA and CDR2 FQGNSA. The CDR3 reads CASSLPGTALGYTIYF. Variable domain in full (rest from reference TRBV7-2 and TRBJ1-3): GAGVSQSPSNKVTEKGKDVELRCDPISGHTALYWYRQSLGQGLEFLIYFQGNSAPDKSGLPSDRFSAERTGGSVSTLTIQRTQQEDSAVYLCASSLPGTALGYTIYFGEGSWLTVV.

This chain's CDR3 is CSARALAGDSNEQFF. The chain joins TRBV20-1 to TRBJ2-1; the TCRdb D gene call, TRBD2, has no DNA to confirm it. This CDR3 comprises 15 residues. CDR1 is DFQATT and CDR2 is SNEGSKA in the germline V gene (reference sequence).